The present T cell receptor beta chain was sequenced within a study of shared clonotypes between healthy human individuals. Study-level information: Donors, aged 18 to 49, were a couple of women and three men.

Study-wide results and limits: Non-shared clonotypes displayed generation probabilities falling below those of clonotypes present in all four donors. Larger estimated richness was generally seen in naive subsets than in memory subsets. The sharing of 4% to 5.5% of naive CD4 clonotypes was seen across several donors.

This clone was observed many times. Its antigen is currently unknown. Trimming took 1 base from V and 5 from J, leaving 8 bases between them. From germline, CDR1 is SGHVS and CDR2 FQNEAQ. The CDR3 loop spans 13 amino acids. The method was immunoSEQ multiplex PCR; TCRdb's version includes in-frame clones alone and lacks a portion of them. The repertoire holds roughly 300,000 clones, around four fifths seen once, with less than 11% in the top ten. Input material: memory CD4+ T cells sorted from blood. The subset was: CD45RA-negative fraction. This chain joins TRBV7-8 and TRBJ1-2, with D uncertain. The source of this sequence is a man aged 25-40 years in good health. CDR3 DNA: TGTGCCAGCAGCTTAGAACCCGTATATGGCTACACCTTC. It specifies CASSLEPVYGYTF.